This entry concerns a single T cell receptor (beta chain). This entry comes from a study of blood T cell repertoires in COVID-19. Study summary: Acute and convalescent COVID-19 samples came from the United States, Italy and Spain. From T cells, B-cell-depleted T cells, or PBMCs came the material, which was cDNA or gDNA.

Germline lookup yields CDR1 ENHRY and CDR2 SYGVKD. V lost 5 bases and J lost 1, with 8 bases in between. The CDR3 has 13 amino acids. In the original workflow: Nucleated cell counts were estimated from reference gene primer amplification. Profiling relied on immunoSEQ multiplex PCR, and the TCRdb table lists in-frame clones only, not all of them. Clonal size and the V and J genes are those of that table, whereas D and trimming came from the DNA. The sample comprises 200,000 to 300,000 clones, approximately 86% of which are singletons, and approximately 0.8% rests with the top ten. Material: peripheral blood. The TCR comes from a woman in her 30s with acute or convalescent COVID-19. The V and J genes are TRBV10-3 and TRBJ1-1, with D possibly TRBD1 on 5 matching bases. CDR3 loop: CAISKGSNTEAFF. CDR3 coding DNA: TGTGCCATCAGTAAGGGGTCGAACACTGAAGCTTTCTTT.